These T cell receptor beta chains were read from a single sample in a study of T-cell reconstitution after alpha-beta-depleted transplantation in children. Via MiXCR, TCRdb re-called the PCR reads, giving one row per CDR3 protein. This sample has over 300,000 distinct CDR3 sequences, with approximately 10% found just once. The sample in question was PBMCs from the stem cell graft donor, obtained from the stem cell graft. These receptor sequences come from a human donor who donated a stem cell graft to a child with acute lymphoblastic leukemia. Each CDR3 is given with its conserved first and last residue. D genes are given only for firm matches. Size tells how often a clone was seen (once, few, many) or the class of an expanded clone, and some rows leave it out.

>TRBJ1-2|TRBV6-2/TRBV6-3|NA|NA
TGTGCCAGCAGTTACTCATCGGGGACGGGCTACACCTTC
CASSYSSGTGYTF
>TRBJ1-1|TRBV29-1|NA|NA
TGCAGCGTTGAAATGATACTGAACACTGAAGCTTTCTTT
CSVEMILNTEAFF
>TRBJ2-7|TRBV5-1|NA|TRBD1
TGCGCCAGCGCCCTCGGGACAGGTCCCTACGAGCAGTACTTC
CASALGTGPYEQYF
>TRBJ2-5|TRBV5-5|few|TRBD2
TGTGCCAGCAGCTCATTAGCGGGGTACCAAGAGACCCAGTACTTC
CASSSLAGYQETQYF
>TRBJ1-5|TRBV20-1|few|TRBD1
TGCAGTGCCTCGGACAGGGGAGGAGATCAGCCCCAGCATTTT
CSASDRGGDQPQHF
>TRBJ2-1|TRBV20-1|NA|NA
TGCAGTGCTAGGCGGACCAACAATGAGCAGTTCTTC
CSARRTNNEQFF
>TRBJ2-1|TRBV12-3/TRBV12-4|few|NA
TGTGCCAGCAGTTTGAGTAGCGACAATGAGCAGTTCTTC
CASSLSSDNEQFF
>TRBJ2-5|TRBV6-5|few|TRBD2
TGTGCCAGCAGTTATAGGGCGGGAGCGGGCGAGACCCAGTACTTC
CASSYRAGAGETQYF
>TRBJ2-3|TRBV29-1|NA|TRBD2
TGCAGCGTTGAAGGTGGACTAGCGGGAGGGGCGTCCGGGTCAGATACGCAGTATTTT
CSVEGGLAGGASGSDTQYF
>TRBJ1-1|TRBV5-1|NA|NA
TGCGCCAGCAAACAGGCGGGGATGCTGACTGAAGCTTTCTTT
CASKQAGMLTEAFF
>TRBJ1-5|TRBV11-2|NA|TRBD1
TGTGCCAGCAGCCTAACAGGACAGGGTCGTCATAGCAATCAGCCCCAGCATTTT
CASSLTGQGRHSNQPQHF
>TRBJ2-5|TRBV9|many|NA
TGTGCCAGCAGCGCTGGGACTTCCCAAGAGACCCAGTACTTC
CASSAGTSQETQYF
>TRBJ2-2|TRBV10-3|many|TRBD2
TGTGCCAGCACTAGCGGCCTGAACACCGGGGAGCTGTTTTTT
CASTSGLNTGELFF
>TRBJ2-1|TRBV5-5|few|TRBD2
TGTGCCAGCAGCTTGGTGGGAGCGGGAGGTAGTAATGAGCAGTTCTTC
CASSLVGAGGSNEQFF
>TRBJ2-2|TRBV5-1|NA|NA
TGCGCCAGCAGCCTAACGGGAGAGCGCAACGGGGAGCTGTTTTTT
CASSLTGERNGELFF
>TRBJ2-2|TRBV20-1|few|NA
TGCAGTGCTAGAGACGGCCTAACTAACACCGGGGAGCTGTTTTTT
CSARDGLTNTGELFF
>TRBJ2-7|TRBV20-1|few|TRBD2
TGCAGTGCTAGAGAAGGGACTAGCGGGAGTGAGGAGCAGTACTTC
CSAREGTSGSEEQYF
>TRBJ1-1|TRBV7-2|NA|TRBD1
TGTGCCAGCAGTCCCGGGACAGGTCTCTTCTGGGGAACTGAAGCTTTCTTT
CASSPGTGLFWGTEAFF
>TRBJ2-7|TRBV7-9|NA|NA
TGTGCCAGCAGCTCACGAAGCACCTACGAGCAGTACTTC
CASSSRSTYEQYF
>TRBJ1-1|TRBV20-1|NA|NA
TGCAGTGCTTTTAGGGACCGCCAGAACACTGAATCTTTCTTT
CSAFRDRQNTESFF
>TRBJ2-3|TRBV4-3|many|NA
TGCGCCAGCAGCCAAGGGACGTTAAATACGCAGTATTTT
CASSQGTLNTQYF
>TRBJ2-3|TRBV7-3|few|NA
TGTGCCAGCAGCCAGAGCGGAGTGAGCACAGATACGCAGTATTTT
CASSQSGVSTDTQYF
>TRBJ1-3|TRBV7-2|NA|NA
TGTGCCAGCAGCTTACAGCAGGGGATCTCTGGAAACACCATATATTTT
CASSLQQGISGNTIYF
>TRBJ1-5|TRBV6-1|many|NA
TGTGCCAGCACCAGGGGAGCGAATCAGCCCCAGCATTTT
CASTRGANQPQHF
>TRBJ1-1|TRBV7-9|many|NA
TGCGCCAGCAGCTTGGAGTCAGTGAACACTGAAGCTTTCTTT
CASSLESVNTEAFF
>TRBJ1-1|TRBV5-1|NA|NA
TGCGCCAGCAGTTTTGATGGAGTAACTGAAGCTTTCTTT
CASSFDGVTEAFF
>TRBJ2-5|TRBV27|few|NA
TGTGCCAGCAGTCGACTGTCCCAAGAGACCCAGTACTTC
CASSRLSQETQYF
>TRBJ2-3|TRBV6-5|NA|NA
TGTGCCAGCACCACCAGCGTGTTAAGCACAGATACGCAGTATTTT
CASTTSVLSTDTQYF
>TRBJ2-5|TRBV25-1|few|NA
TGTGCCAGCAGTGAATCCAGCATAGAGACCCAGTACTTC
CASSESSIETQYF
>TRBJ2-5|TRBV7-7|NA|NA
TGTGCTAGCAGCTTGCTAAATTTAGCCACAGAGACCCAGTACTTC
CASSLLNLATETQYF
>TRBJ2-3|TRBV20-1|few|NA
TGCAGTGCCCCCCCGAAGGCGGGGATCACAGATACGCAGTATTTT
CSAPPKAGITDTQYF
>TRBJ2-7|TRBV28|NA|NA
TGTGCCAGCAGTGATAGAACCTACGAGCAGTACTTC
CASSDRTYEQYF
>TRBJ2-1|TRBV5-8|few|TRBD2
TGTGCCATTGCGGCTAGACTAGCGGTCTACAATGAGCAGTTCTTC
CAIAARLAVYNEQFF
>TRBJ2-7|TRBV14|NA|NA
TGTGCCAGCAGCCAAGGCAGGGGAGGACTATACGAGCAGTACTTC
CASSQGRGGLYEQYF
>TRBJ2-5|TRBV5-1|few|NA
TGCGCCAGCGGACTTCGAACCTGGGAGACCCAGTACTTC
CASGLRTWETQYF